This T cell receptor (beta chain) was observed in a study of radiotherapy plus CTLA-4 blockade in lung cancer. Sequenced by immunoSEQ multiplex PCR; TCRdb stores in-frame clones only, minus some. The sample lists about 59,000 clones, approximately 65% occurring once. The CDR3 contains 15 residues. Germline CDR1 and CDR2: ENHRY and SYGVKD. Losses at the gene ends were 2 bases for V and 5 bases for J; bases not matched to a gene: 6. The chain links TRBV10-3 to TRBJ1-5; 7 positions agree with TRBD1. Sequenced here: peripheral blood, sampled from a patient treated with radiotherapy plus ipilimumab. The TCR originated in a human donor with non-small cell lung cancer whose response to radiotherapy plus ipilimumab could not be evaluated. Written as DNA, the CDR3 is TGTGCCATCAGTGAGGGGACAGTGGAGGATCAGCCCCAGCATTTT. Translation: CAISEGTVEDQPQHF.